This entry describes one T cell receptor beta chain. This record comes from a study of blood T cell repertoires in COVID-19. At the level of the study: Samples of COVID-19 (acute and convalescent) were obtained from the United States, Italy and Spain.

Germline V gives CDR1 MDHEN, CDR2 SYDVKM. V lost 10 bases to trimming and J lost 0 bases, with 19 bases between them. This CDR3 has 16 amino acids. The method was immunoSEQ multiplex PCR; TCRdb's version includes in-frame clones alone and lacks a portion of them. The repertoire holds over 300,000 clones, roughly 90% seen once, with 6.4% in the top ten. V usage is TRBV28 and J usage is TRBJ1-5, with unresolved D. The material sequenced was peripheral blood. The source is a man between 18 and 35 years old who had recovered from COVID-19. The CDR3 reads CATVTGKPYSNQPQHF. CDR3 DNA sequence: TGTGCCACCGTGACCGGGAAGCCTTATAGCAATCAGCCCCAGCATTTT.